This T cell receptor beta chain was captured by sequencing in a study of cytomegalovirus exposure and HLA in healthy donors. Regarding the study as a whole: Among TCR sequences, most were rare, though some public TCRs appeared in many donors. Earlier analysis looked at TCR beta V segments, and most were productive about 87% or about 30% of the time. In vitro checks showed that a few CMV-associated chains really do target CMV antigens.

Trimming shortened V by 0 bases and J by 5 bases, and 12 bases separated the two germline ends. This CDR3 is 15 amino acids long. From germline, CDR1 is SGDLS and CDR2 YYNGEE. 60 Vbeta and 13 Jbeta primers were used in PCR. Sequenced by immunoSEQ multiplex PCR; TCRdb stores in-frame clones only, minus some. The sample holds about 170,000 clones, approximately 73% seen once. For this clone: No antigen is known for it.

The receptor was isolated from a woman between 18 and 29 years old in good health and CMV-seropositive. The rearrangement joins TRBV9 to TRBJ2-1, with D possibly matching TRBD1 (5 bases). Sequencing was performed on PBMCs. CDR3 sequence (DNA): TGTGCCAGCAGCGTAGAGTCAGGGCGGAACAATGAGCAGTTCTTC. Translating gives CASSVESGRNNEQFF.